This TCR beta chain was sequenced for a study of monozygotic twins with inflammatory bowel disease. TCRdb derives one entry per CDR3 protein from the 5' RACE reads, leaving out DNA. Its table lists 200,000 to 250,000 distinct CDR3 sequences. This sequence originates from a human donor with ulcerative colitis or Crohn's disease, or a healthy co-twin of an affected twin (not recorded which). Source material: blood.

The CDR3 protein is CASSSIWRGSSTYNEQFF. The V call is TRBV11-1, the J call TRBJ2-1; TCRdb names TRBD1, which stays unverified in the absence of DNA. This CDR3 is built from 18 residues. The germline V gene encodes CDR1 SGHAT and CDR2 FQDESV (reference sequence).